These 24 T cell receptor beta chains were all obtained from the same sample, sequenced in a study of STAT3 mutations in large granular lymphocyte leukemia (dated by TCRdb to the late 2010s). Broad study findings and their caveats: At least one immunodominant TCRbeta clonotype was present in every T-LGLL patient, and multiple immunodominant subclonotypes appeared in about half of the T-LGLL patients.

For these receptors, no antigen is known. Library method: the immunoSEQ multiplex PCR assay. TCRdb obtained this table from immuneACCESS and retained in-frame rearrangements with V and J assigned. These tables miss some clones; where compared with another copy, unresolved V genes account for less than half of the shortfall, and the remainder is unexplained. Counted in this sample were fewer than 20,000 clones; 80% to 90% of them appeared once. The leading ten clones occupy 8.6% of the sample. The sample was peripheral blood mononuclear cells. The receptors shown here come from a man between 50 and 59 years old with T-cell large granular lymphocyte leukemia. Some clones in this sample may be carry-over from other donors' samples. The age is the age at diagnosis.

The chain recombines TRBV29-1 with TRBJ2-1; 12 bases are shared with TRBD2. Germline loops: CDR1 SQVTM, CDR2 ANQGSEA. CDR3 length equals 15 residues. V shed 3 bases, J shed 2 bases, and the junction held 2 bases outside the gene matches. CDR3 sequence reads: CSVDPSGGAYNEQFF. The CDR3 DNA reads TGCAGCGTTGATCCTAGCGGGGGGGCCTACAATGAGCAGTTCTTC.

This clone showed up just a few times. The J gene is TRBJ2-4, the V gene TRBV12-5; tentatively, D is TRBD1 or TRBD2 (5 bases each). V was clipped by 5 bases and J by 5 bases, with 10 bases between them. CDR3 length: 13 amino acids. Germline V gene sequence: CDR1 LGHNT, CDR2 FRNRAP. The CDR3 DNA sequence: TGTGCTAGTGGTCGTGGGACGGAAAACATTCAGTACTTC. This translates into CASGRGTENIQYF.

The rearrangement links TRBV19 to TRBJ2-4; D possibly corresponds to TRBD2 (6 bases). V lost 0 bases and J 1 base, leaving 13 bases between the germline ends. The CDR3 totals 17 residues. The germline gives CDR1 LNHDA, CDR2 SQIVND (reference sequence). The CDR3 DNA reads TGTGCCAGTAGTATAGATCATGGGGGGACCGCCAAAAACATTCAGTACTTC. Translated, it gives CASSIDHGGTAKNIQYF.

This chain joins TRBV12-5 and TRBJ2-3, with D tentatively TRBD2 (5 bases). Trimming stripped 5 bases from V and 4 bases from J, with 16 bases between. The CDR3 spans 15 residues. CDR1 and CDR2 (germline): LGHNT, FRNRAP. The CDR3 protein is CASGPGVALPDTQYF. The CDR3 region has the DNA TGTGCTAGTGGTCCCGGGGTAGCCCTCCCAGATACGCAGTATTTT.

The DNA of the CDR3 is TGTGCCAGCAGTGCCTCCCCCGAGGTCGGGGAGCTGTTTTTT. Translation: CASSASPEVGELFF. This rearrangement joins TRBV6-4 to TRBJ2-2, with D unclear. The V and J ends lost 4 bases and 7 bases respectively, with 13 bases between them. CDR1 and CDR2 from the germline V gene are MRHNA and SNTAGT. The CDR3 totals 14 residues.

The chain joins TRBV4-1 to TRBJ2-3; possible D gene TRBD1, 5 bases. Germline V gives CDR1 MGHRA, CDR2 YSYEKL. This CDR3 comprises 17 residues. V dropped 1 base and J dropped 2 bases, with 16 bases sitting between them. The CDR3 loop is CASSQALAKGDTDTQYF. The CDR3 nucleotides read TGCGCCAGCAGCCAAGCCTTGGCGAAAGGGGACACAGATACGCAGTATTTT.

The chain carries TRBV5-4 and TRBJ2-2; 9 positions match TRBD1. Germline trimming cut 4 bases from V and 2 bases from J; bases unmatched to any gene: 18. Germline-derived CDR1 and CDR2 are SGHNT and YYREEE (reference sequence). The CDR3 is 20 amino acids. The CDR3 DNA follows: TGTGCCAGCAGCGGATTACTTCCGGGACAGGGAGCCGATAACACCGGGGAGCTGTTTTTT. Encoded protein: CASSGLLPGQGADNTGELFF.

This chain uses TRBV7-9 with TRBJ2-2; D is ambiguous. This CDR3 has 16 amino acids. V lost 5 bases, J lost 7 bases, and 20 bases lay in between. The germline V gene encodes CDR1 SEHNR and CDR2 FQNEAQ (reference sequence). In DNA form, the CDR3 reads TGTGCCAGCAGCCCCCCGGTTGGACCCTACAACGGGGAGCTGTTTTTT. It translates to CASSPPVGPYNGELFF.

The CDR3 nucleotides are TGCGCCAGCAGCTTGGACCAGGGTGGTAAAACGCAGTATTTT. This codes for CASSLDQGGKTQYF. The V call is TRBV5-1, the J call TRBJ2-3, with D tentatively TRBD1 (5 bases). Trimming removed 0 bases at V and 9 bases at J, with 14 bases between. The germline V gene encodes CDR1 SGHRS and CDR2 YFSETQ. The CDR3 has 14 residues.

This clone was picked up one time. The CDR3 bases are TGTGCCAGCAGCTTGCGAGGGGGGGGGAACACTGAAGCTTTCTTT. Translated: CASSLRGGGNTEAFF. The gene calls are TRBV5-6 and TRBJ1-1; D might be TRBD1 (6 bases). CDR3 length equals 15 residues. CDR1 and CDR2 from the germline V gene are SGHDT and YYEEEE. The ends were cut back, 1 base at V and 1 base at J, with 11 bases in the middle.

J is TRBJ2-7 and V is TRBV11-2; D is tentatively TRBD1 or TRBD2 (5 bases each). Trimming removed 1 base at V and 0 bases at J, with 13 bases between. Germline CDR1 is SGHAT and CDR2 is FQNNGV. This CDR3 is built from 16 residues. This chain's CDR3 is CASSLGGTISSYEQYF. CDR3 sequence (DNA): TGTGCCAGCAGCTTAGGGGGGACCATAAGCTCCTACGAGCAGTACTTC.

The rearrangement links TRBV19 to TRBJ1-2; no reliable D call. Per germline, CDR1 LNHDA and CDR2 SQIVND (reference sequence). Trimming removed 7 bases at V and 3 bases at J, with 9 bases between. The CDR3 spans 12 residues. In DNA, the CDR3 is TGTGCCAGTACAGGATACGACTATGGCTACACCTTC. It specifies CASTGYDYGYTF.

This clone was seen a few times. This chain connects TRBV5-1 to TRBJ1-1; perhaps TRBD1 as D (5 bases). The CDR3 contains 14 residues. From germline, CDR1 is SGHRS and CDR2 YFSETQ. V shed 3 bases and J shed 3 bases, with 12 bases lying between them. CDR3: CASSSGRYDTEAFF. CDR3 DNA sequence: TGCGCCAGCAGCTCAGGGCGCTATGACACTGAAGCTTTCTTT.

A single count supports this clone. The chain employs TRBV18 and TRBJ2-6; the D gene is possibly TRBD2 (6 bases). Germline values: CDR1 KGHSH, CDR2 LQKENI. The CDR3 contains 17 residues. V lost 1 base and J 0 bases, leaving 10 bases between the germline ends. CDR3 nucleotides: TGTGCCAGCTCACCACGGGCGGGACGCTCTGGGGCCAACGTCCTGACTTTC. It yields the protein CASSPRAGRSGANVLTF.

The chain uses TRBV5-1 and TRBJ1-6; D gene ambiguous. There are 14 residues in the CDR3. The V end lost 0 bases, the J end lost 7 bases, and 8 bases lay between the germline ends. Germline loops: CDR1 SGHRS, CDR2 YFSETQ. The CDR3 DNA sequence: TGCGCCAGCAGCTTGGGAGGGATAAATTCACCCCTCCACTTT. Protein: CASSLGGINSPLHF.

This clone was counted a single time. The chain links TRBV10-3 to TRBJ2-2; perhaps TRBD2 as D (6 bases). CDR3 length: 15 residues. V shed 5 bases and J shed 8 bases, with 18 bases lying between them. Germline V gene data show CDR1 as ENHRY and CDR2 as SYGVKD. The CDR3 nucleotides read TGTGCCATCAGTCCGGGACTTCGGAGTATTGGGGAGCTGTTTTTT. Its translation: CAISPGLRSIGELFF.

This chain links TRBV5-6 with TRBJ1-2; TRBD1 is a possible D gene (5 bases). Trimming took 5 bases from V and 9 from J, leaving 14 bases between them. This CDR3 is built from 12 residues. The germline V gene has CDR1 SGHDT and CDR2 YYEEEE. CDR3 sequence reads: CASSFRGDRYTF. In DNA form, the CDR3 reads TGTGCCAGCAGTTTTAGAGGGGATCGCTACACCTTC.

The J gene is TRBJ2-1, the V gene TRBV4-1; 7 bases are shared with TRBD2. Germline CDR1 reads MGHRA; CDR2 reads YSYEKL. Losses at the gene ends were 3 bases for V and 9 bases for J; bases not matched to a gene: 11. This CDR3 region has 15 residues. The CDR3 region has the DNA TGCGCCAGCAGCCAGGGGAGGGCGGGAGCGTCTGAGCAGTTCTTC. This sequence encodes CASSQGRAGASEQFF.

CDR3 nucleotides: TGCAGTGCTATCGGTCGTGGGGAGCAGTTCTTC. Translated: CSAIGRGEQFF. The rearrangement links TRBV20-1 to TRBJ2-1; D is unresolved. The CDR3 extends over 11 amino acids. Germline V lookup: CDR1 DFQATT, CDR2 SNEGSKA (reference sequence). V lost 4 bases to trimming and J lost 10 bases, with 11 bases between them.

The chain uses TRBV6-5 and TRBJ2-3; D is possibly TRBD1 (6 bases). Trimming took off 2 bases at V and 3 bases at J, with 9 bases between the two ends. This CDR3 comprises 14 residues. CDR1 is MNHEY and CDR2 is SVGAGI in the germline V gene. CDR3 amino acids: CASSYTGPTDTQYF. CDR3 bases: TGTGCCAGCAGTTACACAGGGCCTACAGATACGCAGTATTTT.

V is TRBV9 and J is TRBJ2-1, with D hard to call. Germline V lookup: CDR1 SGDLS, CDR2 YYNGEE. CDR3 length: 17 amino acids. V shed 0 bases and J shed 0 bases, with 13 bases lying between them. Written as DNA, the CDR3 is TGTGCCAGCAGCGTAGTATCTGGGCGGTCCTCCTACAATGAGCAGTTCTTC. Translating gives CASSVVSGRSSYNEQFF.

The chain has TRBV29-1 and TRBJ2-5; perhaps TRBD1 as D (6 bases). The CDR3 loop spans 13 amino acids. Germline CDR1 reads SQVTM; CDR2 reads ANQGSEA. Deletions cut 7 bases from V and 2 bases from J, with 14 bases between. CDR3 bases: TGCAGCGGTAAATACAGGGTTCAAGAGACCCAGTACTTC. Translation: CSGKYRVQETQYF.

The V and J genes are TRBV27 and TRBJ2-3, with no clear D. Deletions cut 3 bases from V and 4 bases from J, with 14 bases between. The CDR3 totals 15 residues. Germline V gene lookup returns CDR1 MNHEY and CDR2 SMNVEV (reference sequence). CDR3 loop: CASSFSESRADTQYF. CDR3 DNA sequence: TGTGCCAGCAGTTTCTCTGAGTCCCGCGCAGATACGCAGTATTTT.

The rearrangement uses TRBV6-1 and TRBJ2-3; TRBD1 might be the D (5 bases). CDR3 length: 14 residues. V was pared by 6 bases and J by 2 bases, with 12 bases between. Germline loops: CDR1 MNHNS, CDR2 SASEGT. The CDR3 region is CASSRSRATDTQYF. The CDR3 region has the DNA TGTGCCAGCAGCCGATCCAGGGCCACAGATACGCAGTATTTT.